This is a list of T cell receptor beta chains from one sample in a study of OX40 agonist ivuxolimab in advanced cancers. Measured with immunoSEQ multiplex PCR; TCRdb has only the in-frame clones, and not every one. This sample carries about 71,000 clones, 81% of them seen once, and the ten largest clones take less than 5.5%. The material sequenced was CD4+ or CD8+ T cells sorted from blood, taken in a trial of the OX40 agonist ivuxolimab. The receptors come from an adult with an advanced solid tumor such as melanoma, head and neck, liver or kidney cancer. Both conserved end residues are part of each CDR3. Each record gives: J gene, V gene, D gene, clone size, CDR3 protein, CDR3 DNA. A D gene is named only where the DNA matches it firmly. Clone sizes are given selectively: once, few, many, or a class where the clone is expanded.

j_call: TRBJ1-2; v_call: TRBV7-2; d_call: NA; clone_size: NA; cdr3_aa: CASSSPRAWGAYGYTF; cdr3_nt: TGTGCCAGCAGCTCGCCCCGGGCGTGGGGTGCCTATGGCTACACCTTC
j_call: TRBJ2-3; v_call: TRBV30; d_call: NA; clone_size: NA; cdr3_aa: CAWGTTDTQYF; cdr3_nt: TGTGCCTGGGGGACGACAGATACGCAGTATTTT
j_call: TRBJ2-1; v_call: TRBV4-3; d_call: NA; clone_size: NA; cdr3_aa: CASSQDPQLGYEQFF; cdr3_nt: TGCGCCAGCAGCCAAGATCCCCAGTTGGGATATGAGCAGTTCTTC
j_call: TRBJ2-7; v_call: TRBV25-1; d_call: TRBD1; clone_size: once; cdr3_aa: CASSEWDRDPYEQYF; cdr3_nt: TGTGCCAGCAGTGAGTGGGACAGGGACCCCTACGAGCAGTACTTC
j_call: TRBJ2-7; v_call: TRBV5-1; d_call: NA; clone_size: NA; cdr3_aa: CASSLERAYEQYF; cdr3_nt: TGCGCCAGCAGCTTGGAAAGGGCCTACGAGCAGTACTTC
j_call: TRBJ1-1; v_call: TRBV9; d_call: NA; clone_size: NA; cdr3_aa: CASSGRDYTEAFF; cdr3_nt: TGTGCCAGCAGCGGGCGGGACTATACTGAAGCTTTCTTT
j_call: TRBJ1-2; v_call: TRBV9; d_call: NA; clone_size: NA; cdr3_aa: CASSVEGGYYGYTF; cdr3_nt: TGTGCCAGCAGCGTAGAGGGGGGGTACTATGGCTACACCTTC
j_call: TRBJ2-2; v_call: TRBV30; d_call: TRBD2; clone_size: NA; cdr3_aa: CAWVLGTSGRARGGELFF; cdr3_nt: TGTGCCTGGGTTCTCGGGACTAGCGGGAGGGCCAGGGGCGGGGAGCTGTTTTTT
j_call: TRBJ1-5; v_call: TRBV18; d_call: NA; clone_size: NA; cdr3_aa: CASSPRGQPQHF; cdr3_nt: TGTGCCAGCTCACCAAGAGGTCAGCCCCAGCATTTT
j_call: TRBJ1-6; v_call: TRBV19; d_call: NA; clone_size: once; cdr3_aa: CATSPGPLSRPLHF; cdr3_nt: TGTGCCACCTCGCCGGGACCCCTTTCGAGGCCCCTCCACTTT
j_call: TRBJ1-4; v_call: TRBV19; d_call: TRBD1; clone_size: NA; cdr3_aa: CASRRQGGSEKLFF; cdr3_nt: TGTGCCAGTAGACGACAGGGGGGAAGCGAAAAACTGTTTTTT
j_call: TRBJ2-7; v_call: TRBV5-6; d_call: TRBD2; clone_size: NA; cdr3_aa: CASSLTSGSYEQYF; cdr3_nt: TGTGCCAGCAGCCTGACTAGCGGGAGCTACGAGCAGTACTTC
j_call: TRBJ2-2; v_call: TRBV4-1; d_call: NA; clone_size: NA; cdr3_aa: CASSQGGPGELFF; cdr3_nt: TGCGCCAGCAGCCAAGGCGGGCCCGGGGAGCTGTTTTTT
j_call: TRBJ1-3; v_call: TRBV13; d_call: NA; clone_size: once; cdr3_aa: CASSLLRGTGNTIYF; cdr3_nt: TGTGCCAGCAGCTTACTCAGGGGCACTGGAAACACCATATATTTT
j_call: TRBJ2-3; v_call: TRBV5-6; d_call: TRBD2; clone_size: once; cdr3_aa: CASTLGGSFHTDTQYF; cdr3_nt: TGTGCCAGCACCCTGGGGGGGAGTTTCCACACAGATACGCAGTATTTT